The 3 T cell receptor beta chains listed next were all sequenced from one sample in a study of T cell responses to AZD1222 COVID-19 vaccine. The data were produced by immunoSEQ multiplex PCR, yet TCRdb's version contains in-frame clones alone and is incomplete. This table holds 140,000 to 150,000 clones, 75% to 95% found once. This specimen consisted of peripheral blood, obtained on day 0 of MenACWY control vaccination. The receptors here all came from an adult in good health.

The V and J genes are TRBV2 and TRBJ1-1; TRBD1 aligns across 8 bases. The length of the CDR3 is 14 residues. CDR1 is SNHLY, CDR2 FYNNEI, per germline. With 6 bases clipped from V and 4 bases from J, the junction kept 7 bases outside the gene matches. The CDR3 sequence: CASRVTGAFTEAFF. CDR3 nucleotides: TGTGCCAGCAGAGTGACAGGGGCGTTCACTGAAGCTTTCTTT.

The chain joins TRBV6-4 to TRBJ1-2; D uncertain. CDR3 size: 13 residues. With 4 bases removed from V and 8 bases from J, the gap between germline ends came to 14 bases. Germline CDR1 MRHNA, CDR2 SNTAGT. Written as DNA, the CDR3 is TGTGCCAGCAGTGCCGGACCCTTGGACGGCTACACCTTC. Protein sequence: CASSAGPLDGYTF.

Here the CDR3 reads CASSLSAANTGELFF. In DNA, the CDR3 is TGTGCCAGCAGCCTCAGTGCAGCGAACACCGGGGAGCTGTTTTTT. The J gene is TRBJ2-2, the V gene TRBV9, with D unresolved. The germline CDR1 and CDR2 sequences are SGDLS and YYNGEE. The CDR3 totals 15 residues. Trimming pared 4 bases from V and 0 bases from J, leaving 10 bases between. The full variable domain, its missing parts supplied by reference TRBV9 and TRBJ2-2, is DSGVTQTPKHLITATGQRVTLRCSPRSGDLSVYWYQQSLDQGLQFLIQYYNGEERAKGNILERFSAQQFPDLHSELNLSSLELGDSALYFCASSLSAANTGELFFGEGSRLTVL.